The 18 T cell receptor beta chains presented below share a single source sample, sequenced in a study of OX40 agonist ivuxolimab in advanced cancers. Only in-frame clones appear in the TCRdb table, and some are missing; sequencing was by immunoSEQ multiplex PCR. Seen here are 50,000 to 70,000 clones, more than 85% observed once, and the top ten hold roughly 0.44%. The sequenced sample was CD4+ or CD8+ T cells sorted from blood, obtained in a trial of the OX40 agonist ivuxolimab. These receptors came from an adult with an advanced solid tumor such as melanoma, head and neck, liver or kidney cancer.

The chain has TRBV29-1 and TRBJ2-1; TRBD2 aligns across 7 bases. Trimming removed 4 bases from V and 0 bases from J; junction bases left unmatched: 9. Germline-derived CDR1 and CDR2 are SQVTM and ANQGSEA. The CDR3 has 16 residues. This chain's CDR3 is CSVGSEAGISYNEQFF. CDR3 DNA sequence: TGCAGCGTTGGGTCGGAAGCGGGAATCTCCTACAATGAGCAGTTCTTC.

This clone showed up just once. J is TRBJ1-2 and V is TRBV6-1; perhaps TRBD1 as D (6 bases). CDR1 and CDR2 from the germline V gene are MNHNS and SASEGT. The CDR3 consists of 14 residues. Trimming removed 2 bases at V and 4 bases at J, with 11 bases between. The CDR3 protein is CASSERTEIYGYTF. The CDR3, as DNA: TGTGCCAGCAGTGAAAGGACAGAAATCTATGGCTACACCTTC.

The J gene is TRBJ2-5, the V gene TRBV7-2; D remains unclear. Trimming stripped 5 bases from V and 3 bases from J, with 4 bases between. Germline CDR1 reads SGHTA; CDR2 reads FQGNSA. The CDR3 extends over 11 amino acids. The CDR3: CASSKKETQYF. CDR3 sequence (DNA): TGTGCCAGCAGCAAAAAAGAGACCCAGTACTTC.

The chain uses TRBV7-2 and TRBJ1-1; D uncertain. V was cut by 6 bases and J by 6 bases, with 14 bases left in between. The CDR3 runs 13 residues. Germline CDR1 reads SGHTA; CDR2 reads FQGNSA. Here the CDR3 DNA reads TGTGCCAGCAGAAACCAACTGGCGGCTGAAGCTTTCTTT. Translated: CASRNQLAAEAFF.

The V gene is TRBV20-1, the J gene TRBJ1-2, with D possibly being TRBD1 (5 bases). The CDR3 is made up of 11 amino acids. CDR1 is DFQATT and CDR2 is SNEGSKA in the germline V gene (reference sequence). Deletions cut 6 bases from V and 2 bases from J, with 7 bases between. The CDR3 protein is CSAGPNYGYTF. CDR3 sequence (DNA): TGCAGTGCGGGGCCGAACTATGGCTACACCTTC.

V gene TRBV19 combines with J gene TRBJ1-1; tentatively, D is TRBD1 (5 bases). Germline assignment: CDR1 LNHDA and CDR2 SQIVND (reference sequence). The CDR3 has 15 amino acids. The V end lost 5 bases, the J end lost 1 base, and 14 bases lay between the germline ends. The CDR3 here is CASSAQVTRNTEAFF. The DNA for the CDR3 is TGTGCCAGTAGTGCACAGGTGACAAGGAACACTGAAGCTTTCTTT. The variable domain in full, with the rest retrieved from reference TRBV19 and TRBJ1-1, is DGGITQSPKYLFRKEGQNVTLSCEQNLNHDAMYWYRQDPGQGLRLIYYSQIVNDFQKGDIAEGYSVSREKKESFPLTVTSAQKNPTAFYLCASSAQVTRNTEAFFGQGTRLTVV.

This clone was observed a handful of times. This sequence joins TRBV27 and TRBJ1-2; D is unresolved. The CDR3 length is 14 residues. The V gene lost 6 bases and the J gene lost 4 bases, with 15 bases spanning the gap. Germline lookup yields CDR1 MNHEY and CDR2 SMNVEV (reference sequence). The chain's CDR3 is CASRQRVGVYGYTF. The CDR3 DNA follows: TGTGCCAGCAGGCAACGGGTGGGAGTCTATGGCTACACCTTC.

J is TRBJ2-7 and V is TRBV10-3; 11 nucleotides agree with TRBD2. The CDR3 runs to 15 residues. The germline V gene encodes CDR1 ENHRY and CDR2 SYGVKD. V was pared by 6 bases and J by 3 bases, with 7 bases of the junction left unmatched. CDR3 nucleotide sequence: TGTGCCATCAGCGGTGTGACTAGCGGGAACTACGAGCAGTACTTC. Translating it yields CAISGVTSGNYEQYF.

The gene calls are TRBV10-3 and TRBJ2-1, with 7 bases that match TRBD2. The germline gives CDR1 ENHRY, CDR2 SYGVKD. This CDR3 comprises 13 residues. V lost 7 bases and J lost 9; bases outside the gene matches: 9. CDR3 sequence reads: CAITRLGGFEQFF. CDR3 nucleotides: TGTGCCATCACCCGTCTGGGGGGGTTTGAGCAGTTCTTC.

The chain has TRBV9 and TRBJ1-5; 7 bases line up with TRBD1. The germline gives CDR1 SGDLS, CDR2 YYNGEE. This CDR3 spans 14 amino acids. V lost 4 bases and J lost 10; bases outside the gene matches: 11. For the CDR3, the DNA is TGTGCCAGCAGCCCTGACAGGGTGCAAGGTCCCCAGCATTTT. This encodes CASSPDRVQGPQHF.

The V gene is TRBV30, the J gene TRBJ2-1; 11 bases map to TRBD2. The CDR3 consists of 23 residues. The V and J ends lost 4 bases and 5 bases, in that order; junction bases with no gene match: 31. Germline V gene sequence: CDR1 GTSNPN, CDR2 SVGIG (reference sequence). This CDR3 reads CAWIPYYGGAPHSILAGDNEQFF. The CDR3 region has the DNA TGTGCCTGGATCCCCTACTACGGGGGGGCCCCTCATTCTATACTAGCGGGAGACAATGAGCAGTTCTTC.

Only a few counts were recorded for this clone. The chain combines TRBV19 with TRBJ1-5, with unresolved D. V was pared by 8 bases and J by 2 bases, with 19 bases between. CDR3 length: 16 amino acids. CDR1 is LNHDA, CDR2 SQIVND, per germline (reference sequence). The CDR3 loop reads CASDDPGGLGNQPQHF. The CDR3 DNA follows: TGTGCCAGTGACGACCCAGGAGGTTTAGGCAATCAGCCCCAGCATTTT.

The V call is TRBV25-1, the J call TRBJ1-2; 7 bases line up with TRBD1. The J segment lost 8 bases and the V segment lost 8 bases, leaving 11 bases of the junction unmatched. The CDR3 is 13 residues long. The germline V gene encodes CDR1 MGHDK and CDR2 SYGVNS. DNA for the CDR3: TGTGCCAGCTCATCCGGGACAGATGACGGCTACACCTTC. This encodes CASSSGTDDGYTF.

CDR3 bases: TGTGCCAGCAGCTTAACCGGAGATACGCAGTATTTT. This sequence encodes CASSLTGDTQYF. The genes are TRBV7-2 and TRBJ2-3, with D unclear. The germline CDR1 and CDR2 sequences are SGHTA and FQGNSA. Between the trimmed V and J ends, which lost 2 bases and 5 bases, there was a span of 5 bases. The CDR3 extends over 12 amino acids.

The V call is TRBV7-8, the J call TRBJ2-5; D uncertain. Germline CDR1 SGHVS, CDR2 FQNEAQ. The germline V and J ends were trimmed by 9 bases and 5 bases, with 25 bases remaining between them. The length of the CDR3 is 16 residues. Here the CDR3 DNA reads TGTGCCAGTTCCCCTGATGGTTCGGCCTTCCAGGAGACCCAGTACTTC. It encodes CASSPDGSAFQETQYF.

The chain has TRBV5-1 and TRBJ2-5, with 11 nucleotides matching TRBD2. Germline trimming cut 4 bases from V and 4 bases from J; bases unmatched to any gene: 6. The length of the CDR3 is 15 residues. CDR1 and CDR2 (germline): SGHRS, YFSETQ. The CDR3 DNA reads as TGCGCCAGCAGCAAACTAGCGGGAGAGGGAGAGACCCAGTACTTC. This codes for CASSKLAGEGETQYF.

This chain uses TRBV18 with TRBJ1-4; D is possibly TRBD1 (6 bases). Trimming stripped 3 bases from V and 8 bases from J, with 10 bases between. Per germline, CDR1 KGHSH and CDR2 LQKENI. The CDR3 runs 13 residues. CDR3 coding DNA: TGTGCCAGCTCACCGTCAGGGGACGAAAAACTGTTTTTT. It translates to CASSPSGDEKLFF.

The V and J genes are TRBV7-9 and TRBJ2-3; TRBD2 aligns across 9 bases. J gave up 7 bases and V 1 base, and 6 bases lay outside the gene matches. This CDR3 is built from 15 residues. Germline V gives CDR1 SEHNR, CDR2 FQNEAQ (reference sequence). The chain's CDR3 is CASSLEGTSMYTQYF. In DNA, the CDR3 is TGTGCCAGCAGCTTAGAGGGGACTAGCATGTATACGCAGTATTTT.